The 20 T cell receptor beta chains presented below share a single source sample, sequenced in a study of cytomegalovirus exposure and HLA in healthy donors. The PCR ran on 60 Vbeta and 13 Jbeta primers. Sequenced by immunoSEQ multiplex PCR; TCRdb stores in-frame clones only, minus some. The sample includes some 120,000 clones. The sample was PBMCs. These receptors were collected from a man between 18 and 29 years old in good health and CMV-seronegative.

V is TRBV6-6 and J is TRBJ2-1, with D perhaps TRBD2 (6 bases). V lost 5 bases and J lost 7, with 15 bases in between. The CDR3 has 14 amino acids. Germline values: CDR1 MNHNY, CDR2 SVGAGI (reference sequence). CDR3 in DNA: TGTGCCAGCAGTCCCCCGGGGACTTTTAATGAGCAGTTCTTC. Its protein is CASSPPGTFNEQFF.

As DNA, the CDR3 is TGTGCCACCAGAAAGACTAGCGGGGGGGCCTGGGGGCAGTTCTTC. The encoded protein is CATRKTSGGAWGQFF. The chain has TRBV15 and TRBJ2-1, with 14 bases lining up with TRBD2. The V and J ends lost 6 bases and 12 bases, in that order; junction bases with no gene match: 10. Germline loops: CDR1 LNHNV, CDR2 YYDKDF (reference sequence). This CDR3 region has 15 residues.

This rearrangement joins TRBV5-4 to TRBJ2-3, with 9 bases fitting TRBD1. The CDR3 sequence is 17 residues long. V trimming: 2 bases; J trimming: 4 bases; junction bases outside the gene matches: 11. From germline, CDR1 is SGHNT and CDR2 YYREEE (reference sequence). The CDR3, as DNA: TGTGCCAGCAGCTTAGGTTGGGACAGGGATTACGCAGATACGCAGTATTTT. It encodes CASSLGWDRDYADTQYF.

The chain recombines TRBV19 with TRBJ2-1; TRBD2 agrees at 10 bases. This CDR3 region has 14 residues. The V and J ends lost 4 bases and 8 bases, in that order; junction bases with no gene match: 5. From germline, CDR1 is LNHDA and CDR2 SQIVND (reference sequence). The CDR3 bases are TGTGCCAGTAGTAGGGGACTAGCGTTCGATGAGCAGTTCTTC. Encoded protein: CASSRGLAFDEQFF.

CDR3 residues: CASSIDGDTQYF. The CDR3 nucleotides are TGTGCCAGTAGTATAGATGGCGATACGCAGTATTTT. This rearrangement joins TRBV19 to TRBJ2-3; D is unclear. The CDR3 length is 12 residues. Trimming took off 0 bases at V and 6 bases at J, with 4 bases between the two ends. Per the germline V gene, CDR1 is LNHDA and CDR2 is SQIVND (reference sequence). The variable domain in full, completed from reference TRBV19 and TRBJ2-3, reads DGGITQSPKYLFRKEGQNVTLSCEQNLNHDAMYWYRQDPGQGLRLIYYSQIVNDFQKGDIAEGYSVSREKKESFPLTVTSAQKNPTAFYLCASSIDGDTQYFGPGTRLTVL.

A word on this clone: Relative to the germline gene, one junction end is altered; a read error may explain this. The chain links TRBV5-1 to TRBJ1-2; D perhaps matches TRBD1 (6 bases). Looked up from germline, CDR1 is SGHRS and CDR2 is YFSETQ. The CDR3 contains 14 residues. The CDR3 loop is CASSPGGAGDLSNF. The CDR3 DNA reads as TGCGCCAGCAGCCCTGGTGGGGCAGGGGACCTTTCTAATTTC.

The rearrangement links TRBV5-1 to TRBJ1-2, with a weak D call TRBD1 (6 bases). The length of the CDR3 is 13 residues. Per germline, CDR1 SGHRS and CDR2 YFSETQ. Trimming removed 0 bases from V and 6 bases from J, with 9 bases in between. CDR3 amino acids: CASSLVRGHGYTF. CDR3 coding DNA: TGCGCCAGCAGCTTGGTGCGGGGGCATGGCTACACCTTC.

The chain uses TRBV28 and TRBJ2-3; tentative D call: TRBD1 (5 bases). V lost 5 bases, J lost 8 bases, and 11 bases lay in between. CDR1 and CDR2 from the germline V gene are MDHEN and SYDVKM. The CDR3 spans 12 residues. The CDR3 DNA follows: TGTGCCAGCAGTCCAGGGATTGGTACGCAGTATTTT. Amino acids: CASSPGIGTQYF.

CDR3 amino acids: CASSLGPGINEKLFF. The CDR3 coding sequence is TGTGCCAGCAGCTTAGGTCCAGGGATTAATGAAAAACTGTTTTTT. The chain carries TRBV7-9 and TRBJ1-4; a weak D match, TRBD1 (5 bases). Germline V CDR1 and CDR2: SEHNR, FQNEAQ (reference sequence). The CDR3 is 15 amino acids. Between the trimmed V and J ends, which lost 1 base and 4 bases, there was a span of 10 bases.

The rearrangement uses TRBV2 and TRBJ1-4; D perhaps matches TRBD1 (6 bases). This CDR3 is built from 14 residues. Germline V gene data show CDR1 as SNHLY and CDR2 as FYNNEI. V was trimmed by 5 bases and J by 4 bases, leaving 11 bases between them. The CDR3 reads CASSLDSDNEKLFF. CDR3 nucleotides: TGTGCCAGCAGTTTGGACAGCGATAATGAAAAACTGTTTTTT.

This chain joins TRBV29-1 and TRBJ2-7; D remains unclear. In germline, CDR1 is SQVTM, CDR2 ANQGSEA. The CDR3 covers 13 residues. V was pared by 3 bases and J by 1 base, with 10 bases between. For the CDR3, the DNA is TGCAGCGTTGATCGTCCAGGTTCCTACGAGCAGTACTTC. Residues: CSVDRPGSYEQYF.

CDR3: CASSSTPGTANIQYF. The CDR3 coding sequence is TGTGCCAGCAGCTCCACCCCCGGGACAGCAAACATTCAGTACTTC. The chain is built from TRBV5-4 and TRBJ2-4; 7 bases line up with TRBD1. Trimming cost V 3 bases and J 6 bases; bases outside gene matches: 9. Germline V lookup: CDR1 SGHNT, CDR2 YYREEE (reference sequence). This CDR3 comprises 15 residues.

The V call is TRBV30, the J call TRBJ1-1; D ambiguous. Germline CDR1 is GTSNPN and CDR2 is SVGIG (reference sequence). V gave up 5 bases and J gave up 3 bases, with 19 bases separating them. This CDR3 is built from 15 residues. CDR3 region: CAWALARQLDTEAFF. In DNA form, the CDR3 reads TGTGCCTGGGCTTTGGCGCGGCAGTTGGACACTGAAGCTTTCTTT.

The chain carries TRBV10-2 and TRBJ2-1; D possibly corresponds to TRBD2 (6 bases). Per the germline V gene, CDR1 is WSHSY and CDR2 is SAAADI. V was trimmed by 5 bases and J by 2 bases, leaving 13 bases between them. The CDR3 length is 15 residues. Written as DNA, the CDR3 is TGCGCCAGCAGTCCAACTAGCCCCACCTACAATGAGCAGTTCTTC. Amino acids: CASSPTSPTYNEQFF.

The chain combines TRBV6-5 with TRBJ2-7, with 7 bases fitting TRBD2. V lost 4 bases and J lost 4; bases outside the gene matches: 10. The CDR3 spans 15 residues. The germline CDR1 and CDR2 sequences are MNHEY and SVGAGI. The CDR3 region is CASSSGAGPKYEQYF. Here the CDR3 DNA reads TGTGCCAGCAGTTCCGGAGCGGGGCCGAAATACGAGCAGTACTTC.

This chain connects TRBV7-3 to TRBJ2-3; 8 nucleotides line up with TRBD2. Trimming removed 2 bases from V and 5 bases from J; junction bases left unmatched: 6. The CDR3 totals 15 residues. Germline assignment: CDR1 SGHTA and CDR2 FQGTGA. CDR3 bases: TGTGCCAGCAGCTTACGAGCGGGGGTGGGAGATACGCAGTATTTT. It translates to CASSLRAGVGDTQYF.

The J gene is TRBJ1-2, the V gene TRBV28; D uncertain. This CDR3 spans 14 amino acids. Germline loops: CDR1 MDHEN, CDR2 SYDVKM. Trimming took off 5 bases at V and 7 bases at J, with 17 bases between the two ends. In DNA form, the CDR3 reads TGTGCCAGCAGTCCCCGGGGTCTTGAGGGTGGCTACACCTTC. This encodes CASSPRGLEGGYTF.

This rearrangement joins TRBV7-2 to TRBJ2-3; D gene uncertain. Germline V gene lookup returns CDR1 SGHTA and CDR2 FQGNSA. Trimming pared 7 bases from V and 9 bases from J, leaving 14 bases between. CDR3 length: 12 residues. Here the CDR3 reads CASTSNRDTQYF. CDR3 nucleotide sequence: TGTGCCAGCACCTCGAACAGAGACACGCAGTATTTT.

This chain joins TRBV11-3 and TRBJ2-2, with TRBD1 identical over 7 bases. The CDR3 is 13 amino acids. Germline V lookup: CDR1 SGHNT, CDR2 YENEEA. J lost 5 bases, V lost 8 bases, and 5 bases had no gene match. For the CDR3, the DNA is TGTGCCAGCGAGGACAGGCAGACCGGGGAGCTGTTTTTT. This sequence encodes CASEDRQTGELFF.

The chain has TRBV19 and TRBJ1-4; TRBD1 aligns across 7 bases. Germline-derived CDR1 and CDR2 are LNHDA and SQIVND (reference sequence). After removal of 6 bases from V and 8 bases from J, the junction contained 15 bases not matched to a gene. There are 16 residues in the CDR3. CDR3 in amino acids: CASRIQGIRSAEKLFF. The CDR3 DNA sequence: TGTGCCAGTAGGATACAGGGGATTCGTTCAGCGGAAAAACTGTTTTTT. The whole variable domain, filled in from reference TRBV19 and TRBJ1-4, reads DGGITQSPKYLFRKEGQNVTLSCEQNLNHDAMYWYRQDPGQGLRLIYYSQIVNDFQKGDIAEGYSVSREKKESFPLTVTSAQKNPTAFYLCASRIQGIRSAEKLFFGSGTQLSVL.